This TCR beta chain is drawn from a study of cytomegalovirus exposure and HLA in healthy donors (dated 2017 in TCRdb). Regarding the complete study: In an earlier analysis of 587 of the donors, 276 Gb of sequence data and 100 million or so unique TCR beta sequences from 150 million to 200 million T cells were reported. An early release that covered about 640 HLA-typed donors contained approximately 300 gigabases of sequencing data and about 93 million unique TCR sequences. Among the approximately 420 genotyped donors, around 81% belonged to the genetic ancestry cluster associated with self-reported Caucasian donors. The aim of the study was to test whether cataloging public T cell receptors could identify signatures of past pathogen exposure. The study profiled the T cell repertoires of about 640 subjects by immunosequencing and related them to cytomegalovirus serostatus. In addition to the first cohort of 666 subjects, a separate validation cohort of 120 different subjects was used. To predict cytomegalovirus infection status, the study brought together high-throughput TCR immunosequencing, statistical association of individual TCRs with disease status, and machine learning. A later analysis re-analyzed previously published TCR beta repertoires from approximately 700 donors and added high-resolution HLA genotyping to study TCR occurrence patterns. Rather than using new phenotypic data, the later analysis identified candidate immune exposures from TCR beta sequences and from how often those sequences occurred across donors. In an earlier analysis of 500 to 650 of the donors, high-throughput TCR beta sequencing was used to judge whether each TCR beta V gene segment behaved as functional or pseudogenic. Donor age, sex, ethnicity and CMV serostatus were collected together with the repertoire data. A later genetic analysis used genome-wide SNP genotypes for about three fifths of the 666 donors, treating that subset as a discovery cohort. All discovery cohort repertoires had been generated using a single sequencing platform. Class I and class II HLA loci were covered by the typing at four-digit resolution. Typing coverage varied by locus: about 620-630 donors for A, B, C, DRB1 and DQB1; 500 to 550 for DQA1; around 570 for DPA1; roughly 450 for DPB1. Roughly 5 DR-DQ haplotypes were handled as single units for association and clustering, since linkage in the cohort was strong. Among roughly 400 genotyped donors of the cohort, an average of approximately 200,000 unique TCR beta nucleotide sequences was sequenced per donor, of which about 18% were non-productive.

The cohort consisted of hundreds of healthy bone marrow donors. At the time of sampling, every cohort member was nominally healthy, though immune exposures that went unrecorded were likely present. The donor tested CMV seropositive and was one of the 289 seropositive cohort members. Every donor gave a peripheral blood sample, and the peripheral blood mononuclear cells from that sample were used for TCR beta sequencing. Genomic DNA extraction from the blood cell samples was performed with the Qiagen DNeasy Blood Extraction Kit. Its CDR3 holds 16 amino acids, cysteine through phenylalanine. CDR3 DNA only is kept here, 48 bases in frame from base 1. CDR1 SGHRS and CDR2 YFSETQ were looked up in the germline V gene. V has 4 bases trimmed and J has 0 bases trimmed; junction bases matching no gene number 6. Overall study outcomes, separate from this receptor: Compared with equally common non-associated chains, HLA-associated TCR beta chains in a later analysis were more clonally expanded and had lower generation probabilities. The earlier analysis of about 600 of the donors excluded some 15 rarely observed V segments, including chromosome 9 orphons, because counts were too low. Most TCR sequences were observed very rarely across donors, whereas some public TCRs were present in many individuals. CMV serostatus was the only immune exposure information available for the cohort. In a later analysis, several top co-occurrence clusters were reported to appear linked to parvovirus B19, influenza, CMV and Epstein-Barr virus. In vitro tests confirmed that a few of the cytomegalovirus-associated TCR beta chains recognize cytomegalovirus antigens. Sequencing depth was assumed to be roughly uniform across donors in the presence/absence analyses, though that assumption may not hold. A further reported finding was that TCR beta sequences accurately predicted the HLA-A and HLA-B alleles for most subjects in the first cohort. In a later genetic analysis, fewer N-insertions in productive TCRs were reported among donors in an Asian-associated ancestry cluster than the roughly 640-donor mean. Assigning TCR associations to individual alleles was difficult when HLA alleles, especially DR and DQ, strongly co-occurred. Some IMGT-functional V segments, including TRBV6-2 and TRBV6-3, could not be distinguished by the 87-base-pair reads and were therefore excluded. In both the original and validation cohorts, the classifier was reported to diagnose cytomegalovirus status with high specificity and sensitivity. The cohort was sequenced for TCR beta chains only, and without alpha or paired-chain data the features that could be detected were limited. HLA typing was unavailable for some donors at each locus, so association tests used only the typed subset. Most CMV-associated TCR beta chains appeared to be HLA-restricted in a later analysis, and the HLA associations seemed to be driven largely by CMV exposure. The authors suggested that the approach could potentially be generalized to other disease states and immunological phenotypes. In a later analysis, TCR association rates were found to vary across HLA loci, with the most associated TCRs seen for DRB1 alleles and the fewest for HLA-C alleles. Correlated functional status among segregating V segments might reflect linkage disequilibrium, but an unknown experimental factor could not be ruled out. The study listed 150 to 200 TCR beta chains as associated with cytomegalovirus. In an earlier analysis of 587 of the donors, most TCR beta V segments appeared in productive rearrangements about 90% or about 30% of the time, broadly matching IMGT annotations. The sequencing pipeline was judged likely to have produced a cluster of highly shared sequence variants as a technical artifact. V-gene and J-gene trimming of TCR beta chains was associated with a missense DCLRE1C variant in a later genetic analysis, and the association was replicated in an independent cohort. At a false discovery rate of 0.05, a later analysis linked about 17,000 TCR beta sequences to specific HLA alleles.

Comment on this clone: Its antigen has not been determined. Qualities for individual bases were not recorded, and no much larger clone is one base off.

Libraries were made using the immunoSEQ multiplex PCR assay. A mixture of 60 forward primers for TCR Vbeta segments and 13 reverse primers for TCR Jbeta segments was used in the multiplex PCR. The CDR3 region of rearranged TCR beta genes was amplified from genomic DNA by a multiplex PCR assay. The Illumina HiSeq System was used to sequence the amplified TCR beta libraries as 87-base-pair reads. From the authors' description of their analysis: In a later analysis, around 80 million unique TCR beta chains were counted across the approximately 640 repertoires, and roughly 11 million of these chains were shared by at least two donors. A nearest-neighbor algorithm error-corrected the raw reads and collapsed the reads into unique sequences, merging closely related sequences to remove PCR and sequencing errors. CDR3 sequences were aligned to IMGT reference sequences to assign V, D and J gene segments. Each retained sequence needed at least a six-nucleotide match to both a V gene segment and a J gene segment. A rearrangement counted as productive if the CDR3 had no stop codons and remained in frame with V and J, and every other rearrangement counted as non-productive. Following IMGT convention, CDR3 was defined as the stretch from the second conserved V-encoded cysteine to the conserved J-encoded phenylalanine. In an earlier analysis of 500 to 650 of the donors, sequences lacking an unambiguous match to a single V gene segment were excluded. An earlier analysis of 500 to 700 of the donors classified V segments as functional when productive rearrangements were above 56.7% and as segregating when the standard deviation between donors was above 5%. A statistical classification framework was built to diagnose cytomegalovirus status from the catalog of TCR beta chain sequences. In a later analysis, TCR nucleotide sequences were compared against IMGT/GENE-DB human TR gene sequences so that V and J genes could be assigned. A later analysis assigned CDR3 sequences and most-parsimonious VDJ recombination scenarios with the TCRdist pipeline. In a later analysis, each TCR beta chain was defined by its CDR3 amino acid sequence together with its V-gene family, and reads lacking a unique V-gene family were excluded. In a later analysis, a few hundred highly shared, low-generation-probability nucleotide sequences were removed to address suspected cross-contamination and a sequencing artifact. In a later analysis, a clonal expansion index for each public chain was calculated from normalized within-repertoire ranks of inferred template counts. Generation probabilities in a later analysis came from a VDJ recombination model fitted to out-of-frame rearrangements, and those results were checked against IGoR. In a later analysis, TCR-TCR, TCR-HLA and TCR-CMV co-occurrence was scored with hypergeometric tests, and a repertoire-size bias correction was applied to TCR pairs. In a later analysis, false discovery rates were estimated by permuting HLA or CMV assignments 20 times. In a later analysis, co-occurring TCRs were grouped with DBSCAN, and TCRdist sequence similarity was added when clustering was performed within HLA-allele-positive subsets. Repertoires with fewer than 30,000 or more than 120,000 public chains were left out of co-occurrence clustering, as were about five repertoires with anomalous nucleotide sharing. TCRdb obtained this table from immuneACCESS and retained in-frame rearrangements with V and J assigned. These tables miss some clones; where compared with another copy, unresolved V genes account for less than half of the shortfall, and the remainder is unexplained. V, J and clone size reflect that table, while D and trimming were determined from the DNA. The sample table holds some 200,000 clones, of which about 80% were seen once. The leading ten clones occupy roughly 2.6% of the sample.

Sequencing input: PBMCs. The source is a woman between 50 and 59 years old in good health and CMV-seropositive. The chain joins TRBV5-1 to TRBJ2-3; 9 bases in the middle match TRBD2. The CDR3 region reads CASSAVTSGSTDTQYF. The base sequence is TGCGCCAGCAGCGCCGTAACTAGCGGGAGCACAGATACGCAGTATTTT.